Listed below are T cell receptor beta chains from one sample, sequenced in a study of control samples from healthy donors and cancer patients. The method was immunoSEQ multiplex PCR; TCRdb's version includes in-frame clones alone and lacks a portion of them. The sample has 150,000 or so clones, more than 85% seen once; the top ten hold 5% to 7%. The sequenced sample was blood. The receptor set was obtained from a man younger than 30 in good health. CDR3s include the opening cysteine and the closing phenylalanine or tryptophan. The order of the fields is V gene, J gene, D gene, CDR3 length, CDR3 DNA, CDR3 protein. A D gene is named only where the DNA matches it firmly.

V: TRBV27; J: TRBJ2-1; D: -; length: 14; DNA: TGTGCCAGCAGTTTCCGGACAGCTTACAATGAGCAGTTCTTC; CDR3: CASSFRTAYNEQFF
V: TRBV18; J: TRBJ1-1; D: TRBD1; length: 16; DNA: TGTGCCAGCTCACCTATATTTATGACAGGGGGCACTGAAGCTTTCTTT; CDR3: CASSPIFMTGGTEAFF
V: TRBV5-1; J: TRBJ2-1; D: -; length: 14; DNA: TGCGCCAGCAGCCCGAGTAGGTATTACAATGAGCAGTTCTTC; CDR3: CASSPSRYYNEQFF
V: TRBV4-1; J: TRBJ1-6; D: -; length: 17; DNA: TGCGCCAGCAGCCAAGAACGCCCCCTCGGTGATAATTCACCCCTCCACTTT; CDR3: CASSQERPLGDNSPLHF
V: TRBV5-1; J: TRBJ1-1; D: -; length: 13; DNA: TGCGCCAGCAGCGGACGGAGCGGCACTGAAGCTTTCTTT; CDR3: CASSGRSGTEAFF
V: TRBV7-9; J: TRBJ2-1; D: TRBD2; length: 16; DNA: TGTGCCAGCATCAAGGACCCTAGCGGGAACTACAATGAGCAGTTCTTC; CDR3: CASIKDPSGNYNEQFF
V: TRBV4-2; J: TRBJ1-1; D: -; length: 14; DNA: TGTGCCAGCAGCCAAGAGGGGCTGAACACTGAAGCTTTCTTT; CDR3: CASSQEGLNTEAFF
V: TRBV19; J: TRBJ1-5; D: -; length: 16; DNA: TGTGCCAGTAGTATAGGAGAGACGGGGAGCAATCAGCCCCAGCATTTT; CDR3: CASSIGETGSNQPQHF
V: TRBV19; J: TRBJ2-4; D: -; length: 13; DNA: TGTGCCAGTAGATTGGTAGCCAAAAACATTCAGTACTTC; CDR3: CASRLVAKNIQYF
V: TRBV11-2; J: TRBJ2-5; D: -; length: 15; DNA: TGTGCCAGCAGCTTAGGCACGGGGTTGGAAGAGACCCAGTACTTC; CDR3: CASSLGTGLEETQYF
V: TRBV13; J: TRBJ2-1; D: TRBD2; length: 15; DNA: TGTGCCAGCAGCCCAGGGACTAGCGGGAGCCATGAGCAGTTCTTC; CDR3: CASSPGTSGSHEQFF
V: TRBV27; J: TRBJ2-1; D: -; length: 14; DNA: TGTGCCAGCAGTTTTGGAGGGGTATACAATGAGCAGTTCTTC; CDR3: CASSFGGVYNEQFF
V: TRBV5-1; J: TRBJ1-1; D: -; length: 16; DNA: TGCGCCAGCAGCTTTACCCCAGGACGGCCGGGCACTGAAGCTTTCTTT; CDR3: CASSFTPGRPGTEAFF
V: TRBV5-1; J: TRBJ2-5; D: -; length: 15; DNA: TGCGCCAGCAGCCCTGGGGACCTAGGGGGAGAGACCCAGTACTTC; CDR3: CASSPGDLGGETQYF
V: TRBV5-1; J: TRBJ2-5; D: TRBD1; length: 13; DNA: TGCGCCAGCAGCTTGGCGGACAGGGAGACCCAGTACTTC; CDR3: CASSLADRETQYF
V: TRBV7-2; J: TRBJ2-2; D: -; length: 19; DNA: TGTGCCAGCAGCCCCCACCGGGTCGGGGGGCTCCGCCGACCCGGGGAGCTGTTTTTT; CDR3: CASSPHRVGGLRRPGELFF
V: TRBV2; J: TRBJ1-6; D: -; length: 13; DNA: TGTGCCAGAGGGACGGAATATAATTCACCCCTCCACTTT; CDR3: CARGTEYNSPLHF
V: TRBV11-2; J: TRBJ2-4; D: -; length: 12; DNA: TGTGCCAGCAGAGTAAAAGGAGACATTCAGTACTTC; CDR3: CASRVKGDIQYF
V: TRBV6-5; J: TRBJ2-2; D: TRBD1; length: 15; DNA: TGTGCCAGCAGTTTCCACCAGGGGGCAGCCGGGGAGCTGTTTTTT; CDR3: CASSFHQGAAGELFF
V: TRBV6-1; J: TRBJ1-4; D: -; length: 14; DNA: TGTGCCAGCAGTGACACAGGGACGGTGGAAAAACTGTTTTTT; CDR3: CASSDTGTVEKLFF
V: TRBV6-6; J: TRBJ1-1; D: -; length: 15; DNA: TGTGCCAGCAGTTACTATCGATCAGGAGTACCTGAAGCTTTCTTT; CDR3: CASSYYRSGVPEAFF
V: TRBV5-6; J: TRBJ2-1; D: -; length: 10; DNA: TGTGCCAGCGGACCAGGTGAGCAGTTCTTC; CDR3: CASGPGEQFF
V: TRBV6-5; J: TRBJ1-2; D: -; length: 14; DNA: TGTGCCAGCTTGTCCCTATTTTCCTCGACCTCATACACCTTC; CDR3: CASLSLFSSTSYTF
V: TRBV28; J: TRBJ2-7; D: -; length: 11; DNA: TGTGCCAGCAGTATGAAATACGAGCAGTACTTC; CDR3: CASSMKYEQYF
V: TRBV5-1; J: TRBJ1-1; D: -; length: 15; DNA: TGCGCCAGCACTTCTAGGAGGGGGGGCGACACTGAAGCTTTCTTT; CDR3: CASTSRRGGDTEAFF